A selection of T cell receptor beta chains follows, all from one sample in a study of radiation and T cells in renal cell carcinoma. The assay was immunoSEQ multiplex PCR, and TCRdb's table has in-frame clones only and misses some. This table has about 15,000 clones, around 62% appearing once. The input for sequencing was tumor tissue, taken from a patient whose treatment was nephrectomy without radiotherapy. All receptors come from a man in his 60s with renal cell carcinoma. Both conserved end residues are part of each CDR3.

v_gene: TRBV11-2; CDR3aa: CASSLSRVESYEQYF
v_gene: TRBV9; CDR3aa: CASSPGWGSLFF
v_gene: TRBV5-6; CDR3aa: CASSLARNLGLAVSGAQYF
v_gene: TRBV29-1; CDR3aa: CSARAFGGTSYEQYF
v_gene: TRBV27; CDR3aa: CASSLLPHSYEQYF
v_gene: TRBV29-1; CDR3aa: CSVNRDRGSYEQYF
v_gene: TRBV7-2; CDR3aa: CASSLRQGTGYTF
v_gene: TRBV12-5; CDR3aa: CASGLWAGGPDTQYF
v_gene: TRBV6-5; CDR3aa: CASKELGQGVETQYF
v_gene: TRBV2; CDR3aa: CASLADYEQYF
v_gene: TRBV4-3; CDR3aa: CASSQYGASEQYF
v_gene: TRBV7-2; CDR3aa: CASSPGTGYTGELFF
v_gene: TRBV30; CDR3aa: CAWSVVGGGYEQYF
v_gene: TRBV20-1; CDR3aa: CSASLIHGYTF
v_gene: TRBV6-6; CDR3aa: CASSYSQVAHEQYF
v_gene: TRBV6-5; CDR3aa: CASSYSQGENGYTF
v_gene: TRBV6-5; CDR3aa: CASSTTPARTEAFF
v_gene: TRBV28; CDR3aa: CASSLGTGINEQFF
v_gene: TRBV28; CDR3aa: CASDKGGNTGELFF
v_gene: TRBV27; CDR3aa: CASSLSKRTLGTGVGGIQYF
v_gene: TRBV25-1; CDR3aa: CASSELGQPQHF
v_gene: TRBV5-6; CDR3aa: CASSLADEQFF
v_gene: TRBV28; CDR3aa: CASSPGGARRTEAFF
v_gene: TRBV5-1; CDR3aa: CASSDRASSGANVLTF
v_gene: TRBV4-1; CDR3aa: CASSVDRGFNEKLFF
v_gene: TRBV6-5; CDR3aa: CATRGQRNTGELFF
v_gene: TRBV5-4; CDR3aa: CASSGGAGLSYEQYF
v_gene: TRBV5-1; CDR3aa: CASSSEPGTAYGYTF
v_gene: TRBV5-6; CDR3aa: CASSLFSRENTEAFF
v_gene: TRBV6-1; CDR3aa: CASSGPPGTQAAYGYTF
v_gene: TRBV7-2; CDR3aa: CASSLAGLANTGELFF
v_gene: TRBV18; CDR3aa: CASSTQGDDEQYF
v_gene: TRBV15; CDR3aa: CATSRVGGTGLYNYGYTF
v_gene: TRBV5-8; CDR3aa: CASSLRQGATYGYTF
v_gene: TRBV29-1; CDR3aa: CSVEGGGIYEKLFF
v_gene: TRBV9; CDR3aa: CASSSGTVSYTF
v_gene: TRBV2; CDR3aa: CASSESWGYNEQFF
v_gene: TRBV7-2; CDR3aa: CASSPQPSTDTQYF
v_gene: TRBV2; CDR3aa: CASSRGRGGYTF
v_gene: TRBV7-9; CDR3aa: CASILMTGQYNEQFF
v_gene: TRBV5-6; CDR3aa: CASSLGGGSFNEQFF
v_gene: TRBV4-1; CDR3aa: CASSPGLGQINEKLFF
v_gene: TRBV2; CDR3aa: CASRVTSGRSEQYF
v_gene: TRBV6-1; CDR3aa: CASSEFPGSNQPQHF
v_gene: TRBV9; CDR3aa: CASSVEGDGRLVTDTQYF
v_gene: TRBV18; CDR3aa: CASSPNPDSLRGKLFF
v_gene: TRBV18; CDR3aa: CASSPPGPNEQFF
v_gene: TRBV5-4; CDR3aa: CASSFGLAGGRISAEQYF
v_gene: TRBV29-1; CDR3aa: CSVEDRRELFF
v_gene: TRBV6-6; CDR3aa: CASSSPTGSNQPQHF
v_gene: TRBV28; CDR3aa: CASSLWGQRRTDTQYF
v_gene: TRBV5-4; CDR3aa: CASTLMGGSQETQYF
v_gene: TRBV7-7; CDR3aa: CASSSQAAGGNNEQFF
v_gene: TRBV6-1; CDR3aa: CASREGWGKQPQHF